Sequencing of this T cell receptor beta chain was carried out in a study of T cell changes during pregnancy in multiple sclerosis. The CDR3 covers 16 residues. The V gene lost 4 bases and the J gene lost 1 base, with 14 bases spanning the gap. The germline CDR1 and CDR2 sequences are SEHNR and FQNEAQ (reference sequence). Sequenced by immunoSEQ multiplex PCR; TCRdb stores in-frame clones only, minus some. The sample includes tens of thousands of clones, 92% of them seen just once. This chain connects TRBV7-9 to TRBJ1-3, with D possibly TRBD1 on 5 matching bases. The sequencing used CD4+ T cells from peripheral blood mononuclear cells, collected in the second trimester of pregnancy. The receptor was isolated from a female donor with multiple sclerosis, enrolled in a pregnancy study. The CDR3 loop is CASSSHWGGSGNTIYF. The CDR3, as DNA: TGTGCCAGCAGCTCCCATTGGGGGGGTTCTGGAAACACCATATATTTT.